A single sample is the source of the 30 T cell receptor beta chains below, sequenced in a study of monozygotic twins with inflammatory bowel disease (dated by TCRdb to between 2018 and 2021). The library was prepared using 5' RACE. TCRdb lists the instrument as Illumina HiSeq 2500. One entry per CDR3 protein sequence results from the TCRdb reprocessing of the reads, with DNA left out. The sample's table covers approximately 200,000 distinct CDR3 sequences. The ten largest make up 1.6% of the sample. The sample comprised blood. The source of these receptors is a human donor with ulcerative colitis or Crohn's disease, or a healthy co-twin of an affected twin (not recorded which).

V is TRBV9 and J is TRBJ2-1. The CDR3 contains 13 residues. CDR1 SGDLS and CDR2 YYNGEE come from the germline V gene. CDR3: CASSVGDNNEQFF.

The gene calls are TRBV20-1 and TRBJ2-5; no DNA is available, so the TRBD1 call from TCRdb remains unchecked. The CDR3 is 16 residues long. Germline V lookup: CDR1 DFQATT, CDR2 SNEGSKA (reference sequence). The chain's CDR3 is CSARETTSRVEETQYF.

The genes are TRBV18 and TRBJ2-1; no DNA is available, so the TRBD1 call from TCRdb remains unchecked. Germline V CDR1 and CDR2: KGHSH, LQKENI. The CDR3 runs 13 residues. CDR3 in amino acids: CASSPGTDNEQFF.

The chain is built from TRBV27 and TRBJ1-2. This CDR3 region has 13 residues. The germline gives CDR1 MNHEY, CDR2 SMNVEV (reference sequence). CDR3: CASSYSWGGGYTF.

This chain uses TRBV4-2 with TRBJ1-1. The CDR3 contains 15 residues. In germline, CDR1 is LGHNA, CDR2 YNFKEQ. This CDR3 is CASSQGTGRSTEAFF.

The V and J genes are TRBV20-1 and TRBJ1-2. CDR3 length: 12 residues. CDR1 DFQATT and CDR2 SNEGSKA come from the germline V gene (reference sequence). CDR3: CSASAENYGYTF.

This rearrangement joins TRBV5-1 to TRBJ1-1. This CDR3 has 16 amino acids. From germline, CDR1 is SGHRS and CDR2 YFSETQ. CDR3 region: CASRFAPTFGDTEAFF.

This chain connects TRBV6-5 to TRBJ2-5; TCRdb proposes TRBD2, but this gene call is untestable without DNA. The CDR3 extends over 15 amino acids. Germline CDR1 and CDR2: MNHEY and SVGAGI. Here the CDR3 reads CASSWFGTQQETQYF.

The CDR3 region is CSAYRIDGGGTDTQYF. The V call is TRBV20-1, the J call TRBJ2-3; absent DNA, TCRdb's TRBD1 call cannot be checked. CDR1 and CDR2 from the germline V gene are DFQATT and SNEGSKA (reference sequence). This CDR3 is 16 amino acids long.

This chain connects TRBV12-3 or TRBV12-4 to TRBJ1-2. This CDR3 has 14 amino acids. The CDR3 sequence: CASSLGKANYGYTF.

The rearrangement joins TRBV5-5 to TRBJ1-5. The CDR3 is 14 amino acids. Germline lookup yields CDR1 SGHKS and CDR2 YYEKEE (reference sequence). CDR3 sequence reads: CASRWGVGNQPQHF.

The chain joins TRBV11-1 to TRBJ2-1; lacking DNA, the TRBD1 call made by TCRdb goes unchecked. This CDR3 contains 19 residues. Germline CDR1 and CDR2: SGHAT and FQDESV (reference sequence). The CDR3 sequence is CASTLLIVRGSSSYNEQFF.

This rearrangement joins TRBV7-8 to TRBJ2-5; the TCRdb call, TRBD1, lacks DNA for checking. The CDR3 runs to 16 residues. The germline V gene encodes CDR1 SGHVS and CDR2 FQNEAQ. CDR3 region: CASSLGTQGAQETQYF.

The rearrangement joins TRBV6-2 or TRBV6-3 to TRBJ1-1; TCRdb indicates TRBD1, and absent DNA this call remains unverified. This CDR3 region has 15 residues. Germline CDR1 and CDR2: MNHEY and SVGEGT. The CDR3 reads CASNDAGEGNTEAFF.

This chain connects TRBV20-1 to TRBJ1-2; absent DNA, TCRdb's TRBD1 call cannot be checked. The length of the CDR3 is 13 residues. CDR1 and CDR2 (germline): DFQATT, SNEGSKA (reference sequence). The CDR3 reads CSAVTGDSYGYTF.

The chain is built from TRBV20-1 and TRBJ1-2. The germline V gene encodes CDR1 DFQATT and CDR2 SNEGSKA (reference sequence). The CDR3 runs to 16 residues. This chain's CDR3 is CSARGDRTPPDYGYTF.

The chain links TRBV5-1 to TRBJ1-1; as DNA is missing, the TRBD1 call by TCRdb cannot be tested. The germline V gene has CDR1 SGHRS and CDR2 YFSETQ. The CDR3 loop spans 13 amino acids. The CDR3 region is CASRPTENTEAFF.

The rearrangement links TRBV5-1 to TRBJ2-1. CDR3 size: 15 residues. Germline V gene data show CDR1 as SGHRS and CDR2 as YFSETQ. The chain's CDR3 is CASSFGSLVYNEQFF.

V is TRBV3-1 and J is TRBJ1-1; TCRdb indicates TRBD1, and absent DNA this call remains unverified. The CDR3 has 15 residues. CDR1 is LGHDT and CDR2 is YNNKEL in the germline V gene (reference sequence). CDR3 sequence reads: CASSQVGQGNTEAFF.

This sequence joins TRBV5-1 and TRBJ1-2. CDR3 length equals 14 residues. Germline CDR1 reads SGHRS; CDR2 reads YFSETQ. The CDR3: CASSSSLSNYGYTF.

The CDR3 spells CASTQGPEAFF. The chain uses TRBV7-9 and TRBJ1-1; the D gene TCRdb calls, TRBD1, cannot be checked with no DNA. The CDR3 extends over 11 amino acids. CDR1 is SEHNR and CDR2 is FQNEAQ in the germline V gene (reference sequence).

The gene calls are TRBV5-5 and TRBJ2-1; the TCRdb D gene call, TRBD1, has no DNA to confirm it. CDR3 length: 15 amino acids. Germline V gives CDR1 SGHKS, CDR2 YYEKEE (reference sequence). The CDR3 is CASSLALGVGNEQFF.

V gene TRBV20-1 combines with J gene TRBJ2-2; TCRdb designates TRBD1, a call that cannot be tested without DNA. There are 16 residues in the CDR3. Germline V gene lookup returns CDR1 DFQATT and CDR2 SNEGSKA (reference sequence). The CDR3 protein is CSARPGQQANTGELFF.

The chain combines TRBV24-1 with TRBJ2-3; TCRdb reports TRBD2, a call that lacks DNA to check it against. Per the germline V gene, CDR1 is KGHDR and CDR2 is SFDVKD. CDR3 length: 16 residues. CDR3 in amino acids: CATSDLRRLRADTQYF.

J is TRBJ2-2 and V is TRBV5-5. CDR1 is SGHKS and CDR2 is YYEKEE in the germline V gene (reference sequence). The CDR3 spans 13 residues. The CDR3 spells CASSYTPRGELFF. The whole variable domain, filled in from reference TRBV5-5 and TRBJ2-2, reads DAGVTQSPTHLIKTRGQQVTLRCSPISGHKSVSWYQQVLGQGPQFIFQYYEKEERGRGNFPDRFSARQFPNYSSELNVNALLLGDSALYLCASSYTPRGELFFGEGSRLTVL.

The chain carries TRBV24-1 and TRBJ1-6; TCRdb reports TRBD1, a call that lacks DNA to check it against. CDR1 and CDR2 (germline): KGHDR, SFDVKD. The length of the CDR3 is 15 residues. This chain's CDR3 is CATSDFGQYNSPLHF.

This chain links TRBV27 with TRBJ2-7; TCRdb reports TRBD1, a call that lacks DNA to check it against. This CDR3 is built from 17 residues. From germline, CDR1 is MNHEY and CDR2 SMNVEV (reference sequence). CDR3 in amino acids: CASSRDRSNWGSYEQYF.

The CDR3 loop reads CASTPGGGKGDTQYF. The chain links TRBV19 to TRBJ2-3; there is no DNA to check the TCRdb D call of TRBD1. CDR3 size: 15 residues. Germline assignment: CDR1 LNHDA and CDR2 SQIVND (reference sequence).

V usage is TRBV7-9 and J usage is TRBJ1-2; the TCRdb D gene call, TRBD1, has no DNA to confirm it. CDR1 is SEHNR and CDR2 is FQNEAQ in the germline V gene (reference sequence). The CDR3 runs to 16 residues. CDR3 sequence: CASSSGQGTGPYGYTF.

V gene TRBV12-3 or TRBV12-4 combines with J gene TRBJ1-6. This CDR3 is 12 amino acids long. This chain's CDR3 is CASSPANSPLHF.